A single T cell receptor (beta chain) is shown here with its context. The antigen remains unidentified. The ends were cut back, 3 bases at V and 1 base at J, with 12 bases in the middle. Germline CDR1 and CDR2: SEHNR and FQNEAQ (reference sequence). The CDR3 contains 15 residues. The data were obtained in a study of cytomegalovirus exposure and HLA in healthy donors. Study-level results: An analysis that was carried out later associated some 17,000 TCR beta sequences with HLA alleles at 0.05 false discovery rate.

Primers for the PCR totalled 60 Vbeta and 13 Jbeta. Profiling relied on immunoSEQ multiplex PCR, and the TCRdb table lists in-frame clones only, not all of them. The sample yields 200,000 to 250,000 clones, 80% to 90% seen once. This sequence was found in a man aged 30 to 45 in good health and CMV-seronegative. V gene TRBV7-9 combines with J gene TRBJ1-1, with D possibly being TRBD1 (6 bases). The sequencing input was PBMCs. CDR3 coding DNA: TGTGCCAGCAGCTTCGCCCAGGGGAAGAACACTGAAGCTTTCTTT. It codes for CASSFAQGKNTEAFF.